Below are 8 T cell receptor beta chains sequenced from a single sample in a study of CD8 T cells in Susac syndrome. After extraction with the RNeasy kit, roughly 0.45 to 1 ug of the RNA was reverse transcribed using random hexamers. TCRdb independently ran MiXCR on the immunoSEQ multiplex PCR reads; one entry per CDR3 protein. The table records more than 200,000 distinct CDR3 sequences, 80% to 95% of them present only once. The sample taken for sequencing was CD4+ T cells from PBMCs. These receptors all come from a human donor with multiple sclerosis.

The rearrangement links TRBV7-2 to TRBJ2-3; 14 bases line up with TRBD2. CDR3 length: 18 residues. Germline V gene sequence: CDR1 SGHTA, CDR2 FQGNSA. The V and J ends lost 4 bases and 5 bases, in that order; junction bases with no gene match: 11. CDR3 nucleotides: TGTGCCAGCAGCTCCTGGACTAGCGGGGGGCCGCCCGAAGATACGCAGTATTTT. Translation: CASSSWTSGGPPEDTQYF. Combining the CDR3 with reference TRBV7-2 and TRBJ2-3 gives the whole variable domain GAGVSQSPSNKVTEKGKDVELRCDPISGHTALYWYRQSLGQGLEFLIYFQGNSAPDKSGLPSDRFSAERTGGSVSTLTIQRTQQEDSAVYLCASSSWTSGGPPEDTQYFGPGTRLTVL.

The V gene is TRBV10-2, the J gene TRBJ2-2, with 9 nucleotides matching TRBD1. Germline V gene sequence: CDR1 WSHSY, CDR2 SAAADI. The CDR3 contains 15 residues. V shed 8 bases and J 1 base; nucleotides not matched to a gene: 5. The CDR3 reads CASYPGQGNTGELFF. In nucleotides, the CDR3 is TGCGCCAGCTACCCGGGACAGGGGAACACCGGGGAGCTGTTTTTT.

In DNA form, the CDR3 reads TGTGCCAGCTCACCCAGACAGACAGATACGCAGTATTTT. Translated: CASSPRQTDTQYF. The chain is built from TRBV18 and TRBJ2-3, with D possibly matching TRBD1 (5 bases). The CDR3 loop spans 13 amino acids. CDR1 and CDR2 from the germline V gene are KGHSH and LQKENI. The V end was cut by 3 bases, the J end by 3 bases, with 7 bases between.

The rearrangement links TRBV15 to TRBJ2-7, with D perhaps TRBD1 (5 bases). The CDR3 has 13 amino acids. Between the trimmed V and J ends, which lost 0 bases and 5 bases, there was a span of 8 bases. The V gene's germline CDR1 is LNHNV and CDR2 YYDKDF (reference sequence). The CDR3: CATSRDQGNEQYF. DNA of the CDR3: TGTGCCACCAGCAGAGATCAGGGAAACGAGCAGTACTTC.

This chain joins TRBV28 and TRBJ2-5; D is ambiguous. This CDR3 contains 13 residues. The germline V gene has CDR1 MDHEN and CDR2 SYDVKM. V was cut by 6 bases and J by 5 bases, with 13 bases left in between. The CDR3 DNA sequence: TGTGCCAGCAGGCCGGCTCGGCGGGAGACCCAGTACTTC. Translating gives CASRPARRETQYF. Looking up the rest from reference TRBV28 and TRBJ2-5 gives the full variable domain: DVKVTQSSRYLVKRTGEKVFLECVQDMDHENMFWYRQDPGLGLRLIYFSYDVKMKEKGDIPEGYSVSREKKERFSLILESASTNQTSMYLCASRPARRETQYFGPGTRLLVL.

The V and J genes are TRBV20-1 and TRBJ1-5, with D unresolved. The CDR3 totals 12 residues. V lost 0 bases, J lost 6 bases, and 6 bases lay in between. Germline CDR1 DFQATT, CDR2 SNEGSKA (reference sequence). DNA of the CDR3: TGCAGTGCTAGAGAAGTGAGTCAGCCCCAGCATTTT. Its translation is CSAREVSQPQHF.

The rearrangement links TRBV11-2 to TRBJ2-2, with D perhaps matching TRBD1 (6 bases). V dropped 5 bases and J dropped 4 bases, with 14 bases sitting between them. In germline, CDR1 is SGHAT, CDR2 FQNNGV. The CDR3 spans 15 residues. CDR3 nucleotide sequence: TGTGCCAGCAGCGCACAGGGTCGGAGCACCGGGGAGCTGTTTTTT. Protein sequence: CASSAQGRSTGELFF.

The chain has TRBV29-1 and TRBJ1-1; no definite D call. The CDR3 is made up of 12 amino acids. CDR1 SQVTM and CDR2 ANQGSEA come from the germline V gene. V shed 4 bases and J shed 11 bases, with 17 bases lying between them. This chain's CDR3 is CSVASGPTAAFF. CDR3 nucleotides: TGCAGCGTTGCTTCTGGACCAACGGCGGCTTTCTTT. Full variable domain (outside the CDR3, taken from reference TRBV29-1 and TRBJ1-1): SAVISQKPSRDICQRGTSLTIQCQVDSQVTMMFWYRQQPGQSLTLIATANQGSEATYESGFVIDKFPISRPNLTFSTLTVSNMSPEDSSIYLCSVASGPTAAFFGQGTRLTVV.